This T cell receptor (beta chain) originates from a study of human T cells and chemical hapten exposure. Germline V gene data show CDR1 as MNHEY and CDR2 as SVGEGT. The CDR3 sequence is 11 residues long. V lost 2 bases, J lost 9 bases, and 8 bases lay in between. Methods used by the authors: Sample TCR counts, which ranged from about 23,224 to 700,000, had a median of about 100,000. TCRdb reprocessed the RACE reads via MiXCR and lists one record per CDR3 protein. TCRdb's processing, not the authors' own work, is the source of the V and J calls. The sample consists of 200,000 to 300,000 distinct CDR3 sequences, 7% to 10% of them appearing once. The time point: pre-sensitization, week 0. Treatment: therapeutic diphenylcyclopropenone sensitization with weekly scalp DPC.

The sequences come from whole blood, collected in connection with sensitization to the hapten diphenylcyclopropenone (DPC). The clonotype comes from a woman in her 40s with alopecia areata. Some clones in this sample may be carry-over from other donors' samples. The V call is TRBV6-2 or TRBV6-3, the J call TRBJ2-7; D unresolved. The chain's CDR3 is CASSYGPAQYF. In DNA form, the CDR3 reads TGTGCCAGCAGTTACGGACCGGCGCAGTACTTC.